The 23 T cell receptor beta chains listed next were all sequenced from one sample in a study of T cell clonality in common variable immunodeficiency. Assay used: immunoSEQ multiplex PCR; TCRdb lists only in-frame clones, some missing. This repertoire holds 50,000 to 60,000 clones, and none appear only once. Sequenced sample: peripheral blood mononuclear cells. Receptor source: a person between 18 and 75 years old in good health.

This clone was seen many times. The read ends 3 residues shy of where the CDR3 ends; the end is completed using the germline J gene. The chain carries TRBV7-2 and TRBJ2-1; no firm D call. V was clipped by 5 bases and J by 0 bases, with 8 bases between them. CDR1 is SGHTA, CDR2 FQGNSA, per germline. The CDR3 extends over 14 amino acids. CDR3: CASSVSSSYNEQFF. The CDR3 bases that were read are TGTGCCAGCAGCGTATCCTCCTCCTACAATGAG.

This clone appeared a few times. The CDR3 end is not reached by the read, which stops 3 residues before it; the germline J gene fills it in. The chain carries TRBV7-9 and TRBJ2-3, with D tentatively TRBD2 (6 bases). The CDR3 spans 14 residues. Germline V CDR1 and CDR2: SEHNR, FQNEAQ (reference sequence). The CDR3 sequence is CASSHPRGMETQYF. Incomplete CDR3 DNA: TGTGCCAGCAGCCACCCGCGGGGCATGGAGACG.

This clone was counted ten times or more. Read data end 3 residues before the CDR3 end; the end is taken from the germline J gene. The rearrangement joins TRBV20-1 to TRBJ1-1, with D uncertain. Trimming removed 7 bases from V and 0 bases from J, with 15 bases in between. The length of the CDR3 is 14 residues. From germline, CDR1 is DFQATT and CDR2 SNEGSKA (reference sequence). The CDR3 bases that were read are TGCAGTGTCAAACCACAGAGATTGAACACTGAA. This encodes CSVKPQRLNTE. The full CDR3 sequence reads CSVKPQRLNTEAFF.

At least ten counts were recorded for this clone. The DNA ends 3 residues before the CDR3 does, and the rest of the CDR3 is filled in from the germline J gene. The chain carries TRBV7-2 and TRBJ2-4, with D maybe TRBD1 (7 bases). The CDR3 contains 12 residues. Looked up from germline, CDR1 is SGHTA and CDR2 is FQGNSA. The DNA read from the CDR3 is TGTGCCAGCAGTTACAGGGGAGGAGCT. Translating it yields CASSYRGGA. The full CDR3 sequence reads CASSYRGGAQYF. Full variable domain (outside the CDR3, taken from reference TRBV7-2 and TRBJ2-4): GAGVSQSPSNKVTEKGKDVELRCDPISGHTALYWYRQSLGQGLEFLIYFQGNSAPDKSGLPSDRFSAERTGGSVSTLTIQRTQQEDSAVYLCASSYRGGAQYFGAGTRLSVL.

This clone was recorded at least ten times. The read is 3 residues too short to cover the CDR3 end, so that end is filled in from the germline J gene. The chain employs TRBV19 and TRBJ2-6; TRBD1 matches 8 bases. CDR1 and CDR2 (germline): LNHDA, SQIVND (reference sequence). The CDR3 consists of 18 residues. J lost 2 bases, V lost 5 bases, and 11 bases had no gene match. The CDR3 reads CASSARGPTAPGANVLTF. Incomplete CDR3 DNA: TGTGCCAGTAGTGCCAGGGGGCCCACTGCCCCTGGGGCCAACGTC.

At least ten counts were recorded for this clone. The read terminates 3 residues ahead of where the CDR3 ends, so the germline J gene completes it. The chain recombines TRBV30 with TRBJ1-2; D is perhaps TRBD1 (5 bases). Germline-derived CDR1 and CDR2 are GTSNPN and SVGIG (reference sequence). Trimming took 3 bases from V and 5 from J, leaving 10 bases between them. The CDR3 covers 12 residues. CDR3 in amino acids: CAWSATGYGYTF. The sequenced CDR3 bases are TGTGCCTGGAGCGCAACAGGTTATGGC.

This clone was counted many times. Read coverage stops 3 residues before the CDR3 terminus; the germline J gene supplies the remainder. This chain links TRBV11-2 with TRBJ1-2, with 8 nucleotides matching TRBD1. This CDR3 is 15 amino acids long. V dropped 1 base and J dropped 3; count of bases not matched to a gene: 4. Per the germline V gene, CDR1 is SGHAT and CDR2 is FQNNGV. The CDR3 is CASSLVGTGDYGYTF. Incomplete CDR3 DNA: TGTGCCAGCAGCTTAGTTGGGACAGGAGACTATGGC.

This clone has a count of ten or more. Compared with germline, one end of the junction differs, possibly owing to a read error. The sequenced fragment ends 3 residues before the CDR3 boundary, so the rest is inferred from the germline J gene. The chain carries TRBV4-2 and TRBJ2-2; a possible D gene is TRBD2 (5 bases). The CDR3 has 16 amino acids. Germline CDR1 and CDR2: LGHNA and YNFKEQ. The CDR3 loop is CASSQDPPRGAGELFF. The covered CDR3 bases are TGCGCCAGCAGCCAAGACCCTCCCCGGGGAGCCGGGGAG.

On this clone itself: The read comes to an end 3 residues before the CDR3 does, leaving the germline J gene to fill in the end. The genes are TRBV19 and TRBJ1-1; D remains unclear. The CDR3 is 15 amino acids. Between the trimmed V and J ends, which lost 5 bases and 0 bases, there was a span of 13 bases. CDR1 LNHDA and CDR2 SQIVND come from the germline V gene (reference sequence). The CDR3 loop is CASSPQFIMNTEAFF. CDR3 DNA (partial): TGTGCCAGTAGTCCCCAGTTCATAATGAACACTGAA. The full variable domain, in which reference TRBV19 and TRBJ1-1 provide the parts outside the CDR3, is DGGITQSPKYLFRKEGQNVTLSCEQNLNHDAMYWYRQDPGQGLRLIYYSQIVNDFQKGDIAEGYSVSREKKESFPLTVTSAQKNPTAFYLCASSPQFIMNTEAFFGQGTRLTVV.

This clone has at least ten counts. The CDR3 is cut off 3 residues early in the read; its end comes from the germline J gene. The rearrangement links TRBV14 to TRBJ2-1; the D gene is possibly TRBD1 (6 bases). Trimming removed 0 bases from V and 5 bases from J, with 14 bases in between. The CDR3 runs to 16 residues. Germline values: CDR1 SGHDN, CDR2 FVKESK. Incomplete CDR3 DNA: TGTGCCAGCAGCCAAGAGTGGGGGCGGCTTAACAATGAG. Translated, it gives CASSQEWGRLNNE. The whole CDR3 protein reads CASSQEWGRLNNEQFF. Full variable domain (rest looked up from reference TRBV14 and TRBJ2-1): EAGVTQFPSHSVIEKGQTVTLRCDPISGHDNLYWYRRVMGKEIKFLLHFVKESKQDESGMPNNRFLAERTGGTYSTLKVQPAELEDSGVYFCASSQEWGRLNNEQFFGPGTRLTVL.

This clone has at least ten counts. Coverage ceases 3 residues before the CDR3 finishes, and the germline J gene fills in the end. The V and J genes are TRBV4-1 and TRBJ2-7, with 7 nucleotides matching TRBD2. CDR1 is MGHRA, CDR2 YSYEKL, per germline. The length of the CDR3 is 13 residues. The J segment lost 2 bases and the V segment lost 11 bases, leaving 9 bases of the junction unmatched. CDR3 DNA, as far as it was read: TGCGCCGGGGGGGTCCGGGCCGCCTACGAG. Translation gives CAGGVRAAYE. The whole CDR3 region reads CAGGVRAAYEQYF.

CDR3 DNA, as far as it was read: TGTGCATACGACAGGGGACCACCTAATGAAAAG. Protein product: CAYDRGPPNEK. The whole CDR3 is CAYDRGPPNEKLFF. The chain is built from TRBV30 and TRBJ2-2; 8 positions match TRBD1. The read ends 3 residues before the CDR3 terminus; that terminus is restored from the germline J gene. CDR1 is GTSNPN and CDR2 is SVGIG in the germline V gene (reference sequence). This CDR3 is 14 amino acids long.

As regards this clone: The read is 3 residues too short to cover the CDR3 end, so that end is filled in from the germline J gene. The chain has TRBV19 and TRBJ1-1; D might be TRBD1 (6 bases). Trimming took 2 bases from V and 2 from J, leaving 18 bases between them. CDR1 is LNHDA, CDR2 SQIVND, per germline (reference sequence). The CDR3 is made up of 17 amino acids. The DNA read from the CDR3 is TGTGCCAGTAGTATATATAAATCGGACAGACTTAACACTGAA. This gives the protein CASSIYKSDRLNTE. The CDR3, in full, reads CASSIYKSDRLNTEAFF.

This clone was counted ten times or more. The part of the CDR3 DNA that was read is TGCGCCAGCAGCTTGGCCTTGAGAGGGCTCGCTAATGAAAAA. Protein sequence: CASSLALRGLANEK. Given in full, the CDR3 is CASSLALRGLANEKLFF. The rearrangement links TRBV5-1 to TRBJ1-4; no definite D call. The CDR3 extends 3 residues past the end of the read, so its final part is completed from the germline J gene. Germline CDR1 is SGHRS and CDR2 is YFSETQ. Deletions cut 0 bases from V and 3 bases from J, with 15 bases between. This CDR3 is 17 amino acids long.

This clone was counted only a few times. The CDR3 goes on 3 residues after the read ends, and that part is filled in from the germline J gene. The rearrangement uses TRBV18 and TRBJ2-3; perhaps TRBD2 as D (5 bases). The CDR3 length is 14 residues. CDR1 and CDR2 from the germline V gene are KGHSH and LQKENI. CDR3 protein: CASSPAGGNQPQYF. Partial CDR3 DNA: TGTGCCAGCTCACCGGCAGGAGGCAATCAGCCG.

There are many counts of this clone. The read ends 3 residues early relative to the CDR3; the germline J gene fills the gap. The rearrangement links TRBV6-2 or TRBV6-3 to TRBJ1-1, with a tentative D call TRBD1 (5 bases). This CDR3 comprises 11 residues. V was pared by 7 bases and J by 4 bases, with 7 bases between. Per the germline V gene, CDR1 is MNHEY and CDR2 is SVGEGT. CDR3 DNA (partial): TGTGCCAGCAACCAGGGCACTGAA. The encoded protein is CASNQGTE. The entire CDR3 protein is CASNQGTEAFF.

This clone was counted a few times. The CDR3 extends 3 residues past the end of the read, so its final part is completed from the germline J gene. V is TRBV18 and J is TRBJ1-2; no clear D gene. The germline gives CDR1 KGHSH, CDR2 LQKENI. The CDR3 spans 14 residues. Here the CDR3 reads CASSLGGRFDDYTF. The sequenced part of the CDR3 DNA is TGTGCCAGCTCACTGGGCGGGAGGTTTGATGAC.

This clone has ten or more counts. Read sequence stops 3 residues before the CDR3 end, and the germline J gene provides the missing end. The chain joins TRBV6-2 or TRBV6-3 to TRBJ1-5, with a tentative D call TRBD1 (6 bases). CDR3 length equals 15 residues. V was shortened by 0 bases and J by 2 bases, with 8 bases between the two germline ends. Germline assignment: CDR1 MNHEY and CDR2 SVGEGT. CDR3 bases read: TGTGCCAGCAGTTACTCGGGGGCCCGCAATCAGCCC. It yields the protein CASSYSGARNQP. The CDR3 in its entirety is CASSYSGARNQPQHF.

This clone was picked up many times. The CDR3 is cut off 3 residues early in the read; its end comes from the germline J gene. This sequence joins TRBV5-1 and TRBJ1-4, with 10 bases aligning to TRBD1. This CDR3 region has 14 residues. Germline V gene lookup returns CDR1 SGHRS and CDR2 YFSETQ. The ends lost 3 bases at V and 6 bases at J; junction bases unmatched: 2. The sequenced CDR3 bases are TGCGCCAGCAGCTCCGGGACAGGGGATGAAAAA. Its protein is CASSSGTGDEK. The complete CDR3 protein is CASSSGTGDEKLFF.

This clone has at least ten counts. The read gets to within 3 residues of the CDR3 end, and the germline J gene fills in the rest. V and J are TRBV20-1 and TRBJ1-6; 9 bases are a match to TRBD1. The CDR3 sequence is 13 residues long. The germline V gene has CDR1 DFQATT and CDR2 SNEGSKA (reference sequence). J gave up 6 bases and V 3 bases, and 0 bases lay outside the gene matches. The sequenced CDR3 bases are TGCAGTGCTAGGGACAGGGGTAATTCACCC. Translated: CSARDRGNSP. The full CDR3 reads CSARDRGNSPLHF.

The table lists this clone with many counts. The observed sequence ends 3 residues before the CDR3 terminus, with the missing tail filled in from the germline J gene. Other DNA sequences in this specimen translate into the identical CDR3. The chain has TRBV5-1 and TRBJ2-5; 7 bases match TRBD1. The CDR3 has 13 residues. Germline CDR1 and CDR2: SGHRS and YFSETQ. The junction had 2 bases not matched to a gene; V was cut back by 4 bases and J by 2 bases. This chain's CDR3 is CASSRDSQETQYF. CDR3 DNA (partial): TGCGCCAGCAGCCGGGACAGTCAAGAGACC.

This clone was seen at least ten times. The sequence runs out 3 residues before the end of the CDR3; the remainder is reconstructed from the germline J gene. This chain connects TRBV20-1 to TRBJ2-3; TRBD2 matches 11 bases. This CDR3 contains 14 residues. V trimming: 8 bases; J trimming: 3 bases; junction bases outside the gene matches: 7. In germline, CDR1 is DFQATT, CDR2 SNEGSKA (reference sequence). The covered CDR3 bases are TGCAGTTACCCAACTAGCGGGAGTACAGATACG. Protein sequence: CSYPTSGSTDT. The whole CDR3 sequence reads CSYPTSGSTDTQYF.

The table lists this clone with many counts. The covered CDR3 bases are TGTGCCAGCAGTCGGACAGAGAGTCGAATCTACAATGAG. It codes for CASSRTESRIYNE. In full, the CDR3 is CASSRTESRIYNEQFF. The chain uses TRBV6-2 or TRBV6-3 and TRBJ2-1; the D gene is possibly TRBD1 (6 bases). The read ends 3 residues early relative to the CDR3; the germline J gene fills the gap. This CDR3 is 16 amino acids long. Germline V lookup: CDR1 MNHEY, CDR2 SVGEGT. Trimming shortened V by 5 bases and J by 3 bases, and 17 bases separated the two germline ends.